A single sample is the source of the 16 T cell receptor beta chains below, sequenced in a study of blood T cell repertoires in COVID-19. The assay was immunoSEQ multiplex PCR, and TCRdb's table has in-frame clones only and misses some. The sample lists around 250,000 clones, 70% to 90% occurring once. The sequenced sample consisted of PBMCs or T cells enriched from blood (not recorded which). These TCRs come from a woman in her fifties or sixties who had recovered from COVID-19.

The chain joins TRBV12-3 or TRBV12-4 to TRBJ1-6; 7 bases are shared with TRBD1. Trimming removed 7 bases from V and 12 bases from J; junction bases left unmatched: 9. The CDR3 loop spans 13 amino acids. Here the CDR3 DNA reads TGTGCCAGCACCTACAGGGGCCGCAGACCCCTCCACTTT. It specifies CASTYRGRRPLHF.

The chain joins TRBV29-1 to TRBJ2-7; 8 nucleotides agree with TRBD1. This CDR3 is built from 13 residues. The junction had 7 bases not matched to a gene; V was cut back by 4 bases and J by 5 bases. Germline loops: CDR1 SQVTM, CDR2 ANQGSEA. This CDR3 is CSVGQGKRDEQYF. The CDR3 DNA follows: TGCAGCGTTGGACAGGGGAAGAGGGACGAGCAGTACTTC.

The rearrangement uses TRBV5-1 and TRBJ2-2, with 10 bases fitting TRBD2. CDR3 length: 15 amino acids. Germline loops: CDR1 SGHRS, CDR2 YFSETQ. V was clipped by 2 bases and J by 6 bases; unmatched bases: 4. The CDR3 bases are TGCGCCAGCAGCTTATCTAGCGGGAGTTCCGGGGAGCTGTTTTTT. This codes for CASSLSSGSSGELFF.

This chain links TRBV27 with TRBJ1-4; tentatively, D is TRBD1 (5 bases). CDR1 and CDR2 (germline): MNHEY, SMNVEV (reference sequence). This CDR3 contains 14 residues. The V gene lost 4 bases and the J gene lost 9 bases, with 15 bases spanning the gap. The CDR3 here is CASSSTQGIQKLFF. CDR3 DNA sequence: TGTGCCAGCAGTTCGACCCAGGGTATTCAAAAACTGTTTTTT.

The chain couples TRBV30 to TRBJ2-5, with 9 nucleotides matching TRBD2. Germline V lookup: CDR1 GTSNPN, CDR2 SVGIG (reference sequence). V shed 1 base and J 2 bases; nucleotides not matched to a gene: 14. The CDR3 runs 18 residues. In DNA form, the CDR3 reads TGTGCCTGGAGTGCGGGGGCTAGCGGGACCCCTTTTCAAGAGACCCAGTACTTC. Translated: CAWSAGASGTPFQETQYF.

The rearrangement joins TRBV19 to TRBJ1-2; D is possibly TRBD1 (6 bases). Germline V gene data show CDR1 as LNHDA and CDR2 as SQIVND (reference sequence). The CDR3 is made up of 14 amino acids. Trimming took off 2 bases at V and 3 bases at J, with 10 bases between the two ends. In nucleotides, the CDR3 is TGTGCCAGTAGTATATGGGGGCTCGACTATGGCTACACCTTC. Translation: CASSIWGLDYGYTF.

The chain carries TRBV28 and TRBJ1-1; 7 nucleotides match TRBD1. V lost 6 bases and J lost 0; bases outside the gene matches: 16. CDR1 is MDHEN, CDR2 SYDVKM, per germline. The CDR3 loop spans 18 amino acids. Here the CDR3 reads CASRPPPDRPQMNTEAFF. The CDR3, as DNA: TGTGCCAGCAGACCTCCCCCGGACAGGCCTCAAATGAACACTGAAGCTTTCTTT.

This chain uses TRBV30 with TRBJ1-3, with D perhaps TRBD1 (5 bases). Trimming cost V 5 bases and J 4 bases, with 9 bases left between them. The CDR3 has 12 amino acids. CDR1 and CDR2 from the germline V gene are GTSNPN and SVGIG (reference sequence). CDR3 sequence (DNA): TGTGCCTGGGGAGACAGCGGAAACACCATATATTTT. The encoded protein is CAWGDSGNTIYF. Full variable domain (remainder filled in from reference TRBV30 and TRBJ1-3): SQTIHQWPATLVQPVGSPLSLECTVEGTSNPNLYWYRQAAGRGLQLLFYSVGIGQISSEVPQNLSASRPQDRQFILSSKKLLLSDSGFYLCAWGDSGNTIYFGEGSWLTVV.

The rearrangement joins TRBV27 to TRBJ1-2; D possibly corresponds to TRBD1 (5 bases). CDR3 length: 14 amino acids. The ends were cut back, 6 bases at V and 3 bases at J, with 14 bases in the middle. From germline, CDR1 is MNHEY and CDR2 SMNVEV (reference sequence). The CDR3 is CASRIGGRDYGYTF. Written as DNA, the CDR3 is TGTGCCAGCAGAATTGGTGGCAGGGACTATGGCTACACCTTC.

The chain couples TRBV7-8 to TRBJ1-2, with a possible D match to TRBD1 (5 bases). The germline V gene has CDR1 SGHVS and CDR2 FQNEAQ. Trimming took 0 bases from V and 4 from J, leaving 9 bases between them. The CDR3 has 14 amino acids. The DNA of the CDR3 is TGTGCCAGCAGCTTAGCGGGGCGAGTCTATGGCTACACCTTC. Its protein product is CASSLAGRVYGYTF.

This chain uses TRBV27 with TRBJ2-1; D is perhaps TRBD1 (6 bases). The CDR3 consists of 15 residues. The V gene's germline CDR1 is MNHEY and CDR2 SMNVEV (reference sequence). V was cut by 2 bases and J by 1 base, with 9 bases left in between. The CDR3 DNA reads TGTGCCAGCAGTTTAGACGGACAGTCCTACAATGAGCAGTTCTTC. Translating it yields CASSLDGQSYNEQFF.

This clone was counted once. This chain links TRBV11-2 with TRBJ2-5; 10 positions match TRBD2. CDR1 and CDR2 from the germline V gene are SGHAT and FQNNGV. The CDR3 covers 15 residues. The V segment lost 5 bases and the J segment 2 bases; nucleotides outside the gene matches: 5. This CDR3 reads CASSRVAGGQETQYF. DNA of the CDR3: TGTGCCAGCAGCAGAGTAGCGGGAGGACAAGAGACCCAGTACTTC.

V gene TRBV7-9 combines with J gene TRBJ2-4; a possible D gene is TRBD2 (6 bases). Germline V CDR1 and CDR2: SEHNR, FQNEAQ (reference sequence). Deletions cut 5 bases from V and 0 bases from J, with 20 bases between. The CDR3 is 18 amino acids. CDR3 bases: TGTGCCAGCAGCCCCCTCAGCCGGGACTCCTTAGCCAAAAACATTCAGTACTTC. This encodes CASSPLSRDSLAKNIQYF.

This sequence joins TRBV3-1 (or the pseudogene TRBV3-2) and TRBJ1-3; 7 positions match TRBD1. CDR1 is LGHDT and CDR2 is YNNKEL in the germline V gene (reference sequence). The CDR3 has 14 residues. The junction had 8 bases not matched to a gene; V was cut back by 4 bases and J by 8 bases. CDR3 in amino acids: CASSRQGGPDTIYF. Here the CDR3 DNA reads TGTGCCAGCAGCCGACAGGGCGGTCCGGACACCATATATTTT.

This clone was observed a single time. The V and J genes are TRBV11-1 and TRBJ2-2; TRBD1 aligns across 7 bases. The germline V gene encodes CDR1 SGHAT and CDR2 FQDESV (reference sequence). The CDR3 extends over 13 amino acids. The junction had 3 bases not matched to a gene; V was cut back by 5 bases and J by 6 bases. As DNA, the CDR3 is TGTGCCAGCAGCCCTCAGGGGGCCGGGGAGCTGTTTTTT. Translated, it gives CASSPQGAGELFF.

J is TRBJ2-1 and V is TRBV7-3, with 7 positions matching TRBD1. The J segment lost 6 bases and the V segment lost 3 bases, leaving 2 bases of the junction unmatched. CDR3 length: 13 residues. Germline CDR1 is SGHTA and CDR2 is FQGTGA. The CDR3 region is CASSFGTANEQFF. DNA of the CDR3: TGTGCCAGCAGCTTCGGGACAGCCAATGAGCAGTTCTTC.